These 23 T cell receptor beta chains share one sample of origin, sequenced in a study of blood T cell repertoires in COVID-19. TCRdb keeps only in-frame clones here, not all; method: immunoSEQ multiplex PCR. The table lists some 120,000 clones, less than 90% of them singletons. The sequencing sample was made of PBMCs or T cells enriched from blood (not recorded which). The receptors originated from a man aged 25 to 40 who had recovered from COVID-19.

The DNA for the CDR3 is TGCGCCAGCAGTTTGGGAGGTCAGAGCACAGATACGCAGTATTTT. Amino acid sequence: CASSLGGQSTDTQYF. The gene calls are TRBV10-1 and TRBJ2-3; a weak D match, TRBD2 (6 bases). This CDR3 has 15 residues. Trimming cost V 5 bases and J 0 bases, with 12 bases left between them. CDR1 and CDR2 from the germline V gene are WNHNN and SYGVQD (reference sequence).

In nucleotides, the CDR3 is TGTGCCAGCAGTTATTTACAGAACACTGAAGCTTTCTTT. Its translation is CASSYLQNTEAFF. The chain employs TRBV6-5 and TRBJ1-1; no firm D call. The germline V gene has CDR1 MNHEY and CDR2 SVGAGI. The CDR3 has 13 amino acids. The ends were cut back, 3 bases at V and 1 base at J, with 6 bases in the middle.

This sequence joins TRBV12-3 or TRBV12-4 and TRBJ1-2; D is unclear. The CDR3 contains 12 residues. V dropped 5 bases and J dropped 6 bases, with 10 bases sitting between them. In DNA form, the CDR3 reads TGTGCCAGCAGTCCCGCAGGCCATGGCTACACCTTC. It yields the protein CASSPAGHGYTF.

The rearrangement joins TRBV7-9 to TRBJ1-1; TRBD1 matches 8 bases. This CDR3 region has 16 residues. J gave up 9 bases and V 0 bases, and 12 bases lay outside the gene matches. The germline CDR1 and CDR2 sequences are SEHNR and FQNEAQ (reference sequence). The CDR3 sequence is CASSLARTGQGSKAFF. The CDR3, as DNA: TGTGCCAGCAGCTTAGCCCGTACCGGACAGGGCAGCAAAGCTTTCTTT. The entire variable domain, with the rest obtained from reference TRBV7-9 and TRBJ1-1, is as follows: DTGVSQNPRHKITKRGQNVTFRCDPISEHNRLYWYRQTLGQGPEFLTYFQNEAQLEKSRLLSDRFSAERPKGSFSTLEIQRTEQGDSAMYLCASSLARTGQGSKAFFGQGTRLTVV.

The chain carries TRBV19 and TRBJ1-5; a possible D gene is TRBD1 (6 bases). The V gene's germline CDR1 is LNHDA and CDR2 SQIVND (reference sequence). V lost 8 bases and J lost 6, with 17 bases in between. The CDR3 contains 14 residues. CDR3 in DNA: TGTGCCAGTCTCTCTCGGGACATAGGTCAGCCCCAGCATTTT. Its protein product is CASLSRDIGQPQHF.

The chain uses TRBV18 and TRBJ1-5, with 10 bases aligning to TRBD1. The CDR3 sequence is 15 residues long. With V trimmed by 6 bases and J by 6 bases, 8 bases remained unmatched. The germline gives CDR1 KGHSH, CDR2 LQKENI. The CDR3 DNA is TGTGCCAGCTCGCCAGCGACAGGGGGCGGTCAGCCCCAGCATTTT. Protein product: CASSPATGGGQPQHF.

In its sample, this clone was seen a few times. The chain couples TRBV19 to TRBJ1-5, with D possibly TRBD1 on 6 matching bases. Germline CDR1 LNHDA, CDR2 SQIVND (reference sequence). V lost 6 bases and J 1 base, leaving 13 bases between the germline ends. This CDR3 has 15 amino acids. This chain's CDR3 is CASRKGEGSNQPQHF. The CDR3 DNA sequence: TGTGCCAGTAGAAAGGGGGAGGGGAGCAATCAGCCCCAGCATTTT.

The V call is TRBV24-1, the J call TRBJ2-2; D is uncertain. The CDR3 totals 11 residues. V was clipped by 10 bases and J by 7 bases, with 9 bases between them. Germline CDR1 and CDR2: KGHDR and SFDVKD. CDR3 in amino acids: CATPKHGELFF. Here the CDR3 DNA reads TGTGCCACACCAAAGCACGGGGAGCTGTTTTTT.

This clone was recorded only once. CDR3 protein: CASSAASGRNTGELFF. For the CDR3, the DNA is TGTGCCAGTAGTGCCGCTAGCGGGAGGAACACCGGGGAGCTGTTTTTT. This chain joins TRBV19 and TRBJ2-2; 10 positions match TRBD2. J lost 1 base, V lost 5 bases, and 4 bases had no gene match. Germline assignment: CDR1 LNHDA and CDR2 SQIVND (reference sequence). The CDR3 extends over 16 amino acids.

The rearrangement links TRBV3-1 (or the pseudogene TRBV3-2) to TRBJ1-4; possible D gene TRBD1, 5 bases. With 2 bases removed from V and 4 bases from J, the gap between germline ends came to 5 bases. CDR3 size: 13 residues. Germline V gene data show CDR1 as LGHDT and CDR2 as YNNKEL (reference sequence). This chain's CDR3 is CASSQRGNEKLFF. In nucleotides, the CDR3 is TGTGCCAGCAGCCAAAGGGGTAATGAAAAACTGTTTTTT.

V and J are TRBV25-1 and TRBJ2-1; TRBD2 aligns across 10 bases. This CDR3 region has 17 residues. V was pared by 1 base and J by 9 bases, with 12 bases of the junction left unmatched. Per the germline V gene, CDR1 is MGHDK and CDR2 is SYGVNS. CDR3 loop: CASSESIASGSWGEQFF. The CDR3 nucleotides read TGTGCCAGCAGTGAATCGATAGCTAGCGGGAGTTGGGGTGAGCAGTTCTTC.

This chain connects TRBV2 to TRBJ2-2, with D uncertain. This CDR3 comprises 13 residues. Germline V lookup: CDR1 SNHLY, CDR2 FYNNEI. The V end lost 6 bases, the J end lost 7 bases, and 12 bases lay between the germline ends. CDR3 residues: CASSPGEDGELFF. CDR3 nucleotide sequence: TGTGCCAGCAGCCCCGGTGAGGACGGGGAGCTGTTTTTT.

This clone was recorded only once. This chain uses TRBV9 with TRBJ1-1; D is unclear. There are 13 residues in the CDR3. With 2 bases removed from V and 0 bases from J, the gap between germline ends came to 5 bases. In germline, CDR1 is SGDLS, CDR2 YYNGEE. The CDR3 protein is CASSVAVNTEAFF. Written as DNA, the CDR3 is TGTGCCAGCAGCGTTGCGGTGAACACTGAAGCTTTCTTT.

Here the CDR3 DNA reads TGTGCCAGCAGGGGGACAAACCAAGAGACCCAGTACTTC. Translation gives CASRGTNQETQYF. The chain carries TRBV6-5 and TRBJ2-5, with a possible D match to TRBD1 (6 bases). Trimming removed 6 bases at V and 0 bases at J, with 8 bases between. Germline V gene data show CDR1 as MNHEY and CDR2 as SVGAGI. The CDR3 sequence is 13 residues long.

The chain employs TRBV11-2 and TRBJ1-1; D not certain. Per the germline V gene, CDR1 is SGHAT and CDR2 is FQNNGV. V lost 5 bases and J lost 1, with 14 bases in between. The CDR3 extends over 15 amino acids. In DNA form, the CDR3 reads TGTGCCAGCAGCCCACGCGGCAAACCGAACACTGAAGCTTTCTTT. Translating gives CASSPRGKPNTEAFF.

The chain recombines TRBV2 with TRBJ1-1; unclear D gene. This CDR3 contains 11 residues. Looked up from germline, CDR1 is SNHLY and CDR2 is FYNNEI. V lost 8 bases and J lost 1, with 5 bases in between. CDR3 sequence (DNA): TGTGCCAGCGGCGGGAACACTGAAGCTTTCTTT. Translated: CASGGNTEAFF.

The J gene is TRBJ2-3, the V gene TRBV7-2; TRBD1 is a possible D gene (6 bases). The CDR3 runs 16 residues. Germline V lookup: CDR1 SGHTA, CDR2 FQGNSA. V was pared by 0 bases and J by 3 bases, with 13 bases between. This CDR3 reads CASSLAVKGGTDTQYF. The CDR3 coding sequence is TGTGCCAGCAGCTTAGCTGTGAAAGGGGGAACAGATACGCAGTATTTT. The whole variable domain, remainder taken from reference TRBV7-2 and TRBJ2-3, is GAGVSQSPSNKVTEKGKDVELRCDPISGHTALYWYRQSLGQGLEFLIYFQGNSAPDKSGLPSDRFSAERTGGSVSTLTIQRTQQEDSAVYLCASSLAVKGGTDTQYFGPGTRLTVL.

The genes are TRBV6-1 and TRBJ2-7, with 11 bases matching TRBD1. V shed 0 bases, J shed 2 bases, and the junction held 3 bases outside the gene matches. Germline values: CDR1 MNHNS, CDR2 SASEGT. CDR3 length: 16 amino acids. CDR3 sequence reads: CASSEAGQGVTYEQYV. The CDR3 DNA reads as TGTGCCAGCAGTGAAGCGGGACAGGGGGTGACCTACGAGCAGTACGTC.

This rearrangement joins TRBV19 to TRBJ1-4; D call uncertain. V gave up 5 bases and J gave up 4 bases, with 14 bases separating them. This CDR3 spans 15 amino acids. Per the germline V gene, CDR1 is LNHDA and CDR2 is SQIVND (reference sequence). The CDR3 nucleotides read TGTGCCAGTAGTGCCCACGAGGGTGGTAATGAAAAACTGTTTTTT. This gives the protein CASSAHEGGNEKLFF.

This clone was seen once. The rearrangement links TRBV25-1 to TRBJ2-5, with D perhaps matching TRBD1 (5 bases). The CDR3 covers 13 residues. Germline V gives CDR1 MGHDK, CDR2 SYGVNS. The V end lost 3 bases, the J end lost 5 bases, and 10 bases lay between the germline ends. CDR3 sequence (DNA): TGTGCCAGCAGTGATCAGGGTCGGGAGACCCAGTACTTC. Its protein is CASSDQGRETQYF.

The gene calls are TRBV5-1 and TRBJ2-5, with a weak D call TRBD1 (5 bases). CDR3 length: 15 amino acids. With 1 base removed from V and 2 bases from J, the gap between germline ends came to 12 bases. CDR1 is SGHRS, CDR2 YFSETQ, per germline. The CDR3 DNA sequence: TGCGCCAGCAGCTTGTTTGGGGCGAGGCAAGAGACCCAGTACTTC. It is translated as CASSLFGARQETQYF.

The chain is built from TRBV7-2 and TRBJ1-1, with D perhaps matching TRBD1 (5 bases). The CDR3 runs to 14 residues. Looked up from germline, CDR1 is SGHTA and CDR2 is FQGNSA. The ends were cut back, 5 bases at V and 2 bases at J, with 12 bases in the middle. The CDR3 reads CASSEQETNTEAFF. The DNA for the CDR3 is TGTGCCAGCAGCGAACAGGAGACTAACACTGAAGCTTTCTTT.

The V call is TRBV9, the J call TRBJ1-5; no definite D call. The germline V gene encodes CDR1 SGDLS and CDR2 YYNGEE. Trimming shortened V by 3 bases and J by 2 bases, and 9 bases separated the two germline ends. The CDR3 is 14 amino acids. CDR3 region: CASSGSGGNQPQHF. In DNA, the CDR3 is TGTGCCAGCAGCGGAAGCGGGGGCAATCAGCCCCAGCATTTT.